The clone carrying this TCR beta chain was picked up many times. Its antigen is currently unknown. V was trimmed by 5 bases and J by 5 bases, leaving 22 bases between them. Germline CDR1 and CDR2: MNHEY and SMNVEV (reference sequence). The CDR3 spans 18 residues. This entry belongs to a study of regulatory T cells in long-lasting Graves disease. Study findings and constraints: Newly diagnosed Graves' patients exceeded persistent ones in TCR diversity. Comparison showed that persistent patients shared more public clonotypes (fewer than 3,000) than new patients (966).

Time point defined: newly diagnosed GD, antithyroid drugs for less than 3 months. Extracted RNA from PBMCs served as the source of the TCR library. Both iRepertoire HTBI primers and Arm-PCR of CDR3 regions were used to build the TCR beta libraries. MiXCR, applied by TCRdb to the multiplex PCR reads, yields one record per CDR3 protein. In the table there are hundreds of thousands of distinct CDR3 sequences, around 15% of which are singletons. Specimen: peripheral blood mononuclear cells (PBMCs), collected at new diagnosis, from a patient treated with antithyroid drugs. The clonotype comes from a female donor with Graves disease. The gene calls are TRBV27 and TRBJ1-6; D remains unclear. The CDR3: CASSPLFSEGANNSPLHF. Written as DNA, the CDR3 is TGTGCCAGCAGTCCCCTTTTTTCAGAGGGCGCAAATAATTCACCCCTCCACTTT.